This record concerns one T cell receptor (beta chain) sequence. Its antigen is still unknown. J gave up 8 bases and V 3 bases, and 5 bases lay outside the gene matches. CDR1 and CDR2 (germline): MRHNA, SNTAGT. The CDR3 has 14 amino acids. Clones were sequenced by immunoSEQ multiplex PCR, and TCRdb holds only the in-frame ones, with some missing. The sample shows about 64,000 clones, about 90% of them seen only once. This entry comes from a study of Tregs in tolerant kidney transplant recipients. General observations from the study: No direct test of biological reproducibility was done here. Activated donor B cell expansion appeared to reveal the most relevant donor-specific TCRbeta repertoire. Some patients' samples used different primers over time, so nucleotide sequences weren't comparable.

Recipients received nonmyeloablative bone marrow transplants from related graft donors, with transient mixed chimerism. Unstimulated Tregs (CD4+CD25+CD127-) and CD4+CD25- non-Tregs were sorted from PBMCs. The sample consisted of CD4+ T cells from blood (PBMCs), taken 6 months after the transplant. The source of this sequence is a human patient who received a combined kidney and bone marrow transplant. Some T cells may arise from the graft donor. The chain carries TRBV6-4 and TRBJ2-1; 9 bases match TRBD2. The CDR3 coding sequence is TGTGCCAGCAGTGAGGGTAGCGGGGGATATGAGCAGTTCTTC. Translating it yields CASSEGSGGYEQFF.